This is a list of T cell receptor beta chains from one sample in a study of blood T cell repertoires in COVID-19. Method: immunoSEQ multiplex PCR; TCRdb's copy keeps in-frame clones and lacks some. Of 110,000 or so clones in the sample, 75% to 90% were seen once. Sequenced: peripheral blood. All receptors come from a human donor in a cohort sampled during active COVID-19. The CDR3 runs from the conserved cysteine through the conserved F or W. D genes are given only for firm matches. For some rows the clone size is stated as once, few or many, or as a class when expanded; others skip it.

v_call	clone_size	d_call	cdr3_length	j_call	cdr3_aa	cdr3_nt
TRBV28	.	TRBD1	14	TRBJ2-3	CASSLSTPGQAQYF	TGTGCCAGCAGTCTTTCGACGCCGGGACAGGCGCAGTATTTT
TRBV5-6	.	.	12	TRBJ2-1	CASSWRYNEQFF	TGTGCCAGCAGCTGGAGGTACAATGAGCAGTTCTTC
TRBV30	.	TRBD1	12	TRBJ1-1	CAWGTVNTEAFF	TGTGCCTGGGGGACAGTGAACACTGAAGCTTTCTTT
TRBV3-1/TRBV3-2	once	.	15	TRBJ2-7	CASSPLGGAGGEQYF	TGTGCCAGCAGCCCCCTCGGGGGCGCAGGGGGGGAGCAGTACTTC
TRBV20-1	.	.	14	TRBJ1-6	CSASSAIGNSPLHF	TGCAGTGCTAGTTCGGCAATCGGGAATTCACCCCTCCACTTT
TRBV29-1	.	.	15	TRBJ2-3	CSVDGPLGGTDTQYF	TGCAGCGTTGATGGTCCATTAGGAGGCACAGATACGCAGTATTTT
TRBV3-1/TRBV3-2	once	TRBD2	15	TRBJ2-3	CASSQTSGSTDTQYF	TGTGCCAGCAGCCAGACTAGCGGCTCCACAGATACGCAGTATTTT
TRBV7-2	.	TRBD1	15	TRBJ1-6	CASSLGQGGNSPLHF	TGTGCCAGCAGCTTAGGTCAGGGGGGTAATTCACCCCTCCACTTT
TRBV7-2	few	.	14	TRBJ1-6	CASRIAAAGSPLHF	TGTGCCAGCAGGATAGCGGCGGCCGGTTCACCCCTCCACTTT
TRBV10-1	.	.	14	TRBJ1-2	CASSESYRHYGYTF	TGCGCCAGCAGTGAGAGTTACAGGCACTATGGCTACACCTTC
TRBV19	.	TRBD1	15	TRBJ2-5	CASSIAQGAWETQYF	TGTGCCAGTAGTATAGCCCAGGGGGCATGGGAGACCCAGTACTTC
TRBV5-4	.	.	16	TRBJ2-5	CASSLGTHISQETQYF	TGTGCCAGCAGCTTGGGGACTCACATAAGCCAAGAGACCCAGTACTTC
TRBV6-5	.	.	12	TRBJ2-3	CASKRGTDTQYF	TGTGCCAGCAAGAGGGGCACAGATACGCAGTATTTT
TRBV6-5	.	TRBD1	15	TRBJ1-1	CASRLPGQGRTEAFF	TGTGCCAGCAGACTCCCGGGACAGGGTCGGACTGAAGCTTTCTTT
TRBV6-6	.	TRBD2	20	TRBJ2-3	CASSAPGWTSGRANKDTQYF	TGTGCCAGCAGCGCCCCCGGTTGGACTAGCGGGAGGGCCAATAAAGATACGCAGTATTTT
TRBV11-2	.	.	12	TRBJ1-1	CASSWATTEAFF	TGTGCCAGCAGCTGGGCAACGACTGAAGCTTTCTTT
TRBV6-5	.	TRBD1	15	TRBJ2-7	CASAPDRGLTYEQYF	TGTGCCAGCGCTCCTGACAGGGGCCTGACCTACGAGCAGTACTTC
TRBV7-8	.	.	14	TRBJ1-4	CASSFRDANEKLFF	TGTGCCAGCAGCTTCAGGGATGCCAATGAAAAACTGTTTTTT
TRBV24-1	.	TRBD1	15	TRBJ1-5	CATSDSGDRGWSQHF	TGTGCCACCAGTGATTCCGGGGACAGGGGTTGGTCCCAGCATTTT
TRBV20-1	.	.	11	TRBJ1-1	CSASGPTEAFF	TGCAGTGCTAGTGGGCCCACTGAAGCTTTCTTT
TRBV19	.	.	18	TRBJ1-4	CASSPGRGGTATNEKLFF	TGTGCCAGTAGTCCCGGGCGAGGGGGAACGGCAACTAATGAAAAACTGTTTTTT
TRBV27	once	.	16	TRBJ2-7	CASSDRRGRDPYEQYF	TGTGCCAGCAGTGATCGGAGGGGCCGGGACCCTTACGAGCAGTACTTC
TRBV6-5	once	.	13	TRBJ2-1	CASSYGRNNEQFF	TGTGCCAGCAGTTATGGCAGGAACAATGAGCAGTTCTTC
TRBV19	once	TRBD2	16	TRBJ2-2	CASSIDRLAGTGELFF	TGTGCCAGTAGTATAGATCGGCTAGCGGGGACCGGGGAGCTGTTTTTT
TRBV6-6	.	TRBD2	18	TRBJ2-2	CASSPPGGLAGESGELFF	TGTGCCAGCAGTCCCCCCGGGGGCCTAGCGGGAGAATCCGGGGAGCTGTTTTTT
TRBV5-4	.	.	14	TRBJ1-1	CASSLAGPRTEAFF	TGTGCCAGCAGCTTGGCAGGGCCTAGGACTGAAGCTTTCTTT
TRBV11-2	.	.	12	TRBJ2-7	CASSSAGYEQYF	TGTGCCAGCAGCTCCGCAGGGTACGAGCAGTACTTC
TRBV28	.	TRBD1	15	TRBJ1-6	CASSTPGQGNSPLHF	TGTGCCAGCAGTACCCCGGGACAGGGCAATTCACCCCTCCACTTT
TRBV7-8	.	.	15	TRBJ1-5	CASSLAGRSNQPQHF	TGTGCCAGCAGCTTAGCGGGCAGGTCTAATCAGCCCCAGCATTTT
TRBV4-2	.	TRBD1	14	TRBJ1-2	CASSQRQGDYGYTF	TGTGCCAGCAGCCAACGACAGGGCGACTATGGCTACACCTTC
TRBV14	.	.	14	TRBJ2-7	CASSPQGSGYEQYF	TGTGCCAGCAGCCCTCAGGGTAGCGGCTACGAGCAGTACTTC
TRBV5-6	.	TRBD1	14	TRBJ1-6	CASSLGDRESPLHF	TGTGCCAGCAGCTTGGGTGACAGGGAATCACCCCTCCACTTT
TRBV5-4	once	.	13	TRBJ2-3	CASSRTGTDTQYF	TGTGCCAGCAGCAGAACAGGGACGGATACGCAGTATTTT
TRBV5-1	.	TRBD2	16	TRBJ2-2	CASSFFGGGNTGELFF	TGCGCCAGCAGCTTTTTCGGCGGGGGAAACACCGGGGAGCTGTTTTTT
TRBV18	.	.	14	TRBJ1-4	CASSEDRLNEKLFF	TGTGCCAGCTCAGAGGACAGACTTAATGAAAAACTGTTTTTT
TRBV11-2	.	.	17	TRBJ2-3	CASTLGGPPLSTDTQYF	TGTGCCAGCACTTTGGGAGGTCCACCCCTTAGCACAGATACGCAGTATTTT
TRBV4-1	.	.	17	TRBJ2-3	CASSQFKGGGGADTQYF	TGCGCCAGCAGCCAGTTTAAAGGGGGGGGTGGGGCAGATACGCAGTATTTT
TRBV19	.	TRBD1	13	TRBJ1-6	CASRGQGAGPLHF	TGTGCCAGTAGGGGGCAGGGGGCCGGGCCCCTCCACTTT
TRBV7-6	.	TRBD1	15	TRBJ1-1	CASSLGQGAHTEAFF	TGTGCCAGCAGCTTAGGGCAGGGGGCGCACACTGAAGCTTTCTTT
TRBV15	.	.	17	TRBJ2-3	CATSRANTQGGTDTQYF	TGTGCCACCAGCAGAGCGAATACCCAGGGTGGCACAGATACGCAGTATTTT
TRBV10-3	once	.	13	TRBJ2-1	CAISGGAYNEQFF	TGTGCCATCAGCGGGGGTGCCTACAATGAGCAGTTCTTC
TRBV10-1	once	.	15	TRBJ2-3	CASSDGGGPTNTQYF	TGCGCCAGCAGTGACGGCGGGGGCCCAACTAATACGCAGTATTTT
TRBV7-9	.	TRBD1	14	TRBJ1-1	CASSLGGQYTEAFF	TGTGCCAGCAGCTTAGGGGGACAGTACACTGAAGCTTTCTTT
TRBV5-4	.	.	14	TRBJ1-2	CASSKTPLDYGYTF	TGTGCCAGCAGCAAGACACCTCTGGACTATGGCTACACCTTC
TRBV6-5	.	TRBD1	13	TRBJ1-5	CASSRQGFQPQHF	TGTGCCAGCAGTCGACAGGGTTTTCAGCCCCAGCATTTT